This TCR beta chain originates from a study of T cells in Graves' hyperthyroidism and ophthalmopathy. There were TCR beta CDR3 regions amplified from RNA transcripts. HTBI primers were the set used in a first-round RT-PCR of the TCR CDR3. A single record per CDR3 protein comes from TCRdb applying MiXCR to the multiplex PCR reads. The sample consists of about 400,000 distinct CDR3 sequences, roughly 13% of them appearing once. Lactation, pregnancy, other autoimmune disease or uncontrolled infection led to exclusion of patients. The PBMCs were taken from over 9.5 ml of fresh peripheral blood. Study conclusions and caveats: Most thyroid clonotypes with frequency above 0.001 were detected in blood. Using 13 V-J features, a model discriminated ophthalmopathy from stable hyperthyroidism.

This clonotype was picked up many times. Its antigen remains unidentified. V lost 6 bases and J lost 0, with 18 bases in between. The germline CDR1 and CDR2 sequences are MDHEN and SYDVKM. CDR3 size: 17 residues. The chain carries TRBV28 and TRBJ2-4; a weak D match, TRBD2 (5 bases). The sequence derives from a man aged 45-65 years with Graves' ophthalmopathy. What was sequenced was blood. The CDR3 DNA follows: TGTGCCAGCAGCGTCCCTGGGAGTGGGGTAGCCAAAAACATTCAGTACTTC. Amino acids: CASSVPGSGVAKNIQYF.